This TCR beta chain stems from a study of T cell responses to AZD1222 COVID-19 vaccine. About the study: Second-dose schedules of about 4 or about 12 weeks were combined.

Germline CDR1 is ENHRY and CDR2 is SYGVKD. This CDR3 contains 17 residues. Trimming removed 1 base from V and 0 bases from J; junction bases left unmatched: 8. The method was immunoSEQ multiplex PCR; TCRdb's version includes in-frame clones alone and lacks a portion of them. This table has 150,000 or so clones, approximately 90% appearing once. This clone was recorded only once. Its antigen is not known. Study-level points and caveats: Along spike, vaccine-associated CD4 TCRs were found throughout, with dominance at 160-218 and 743-854.

The receptor comes from an adult in good health. This sample comprised peripheral blood, obtained on day 0 of AZD1222 vaccination. The rearrangement links TRBV10-3 to TRBJ1-2, with TRBD1 matching 7 bases. In DNA, the CDR3 is TGTGCCATCAGTGAGTATGGACAGGCATCATCTAACTATGGCTACACCTTC. Translating it yields CAISEYGQASSNYGYTF.